This entry describes one TCR beta chain. As yet, its antigen is unknown. The germline V gene has CDR1 MNHEY and CDR2 SVGEGT. With 6 bases clipped from V and 7 bases from J, the junction kept 11 bases outside the gene matches. The CDR3 runs 15 residues. The sample is drawn from a study of blood T cells in healthy people across ages. On the study more broadly: Template switching picked up about one barcoded beta molecule for each two T cells.

Whenever a sample was processed, at least 6.5 million PBMCs were isolated. At least 5 micrograms of total RNA were extracted per sample. Regarding the study as a whole: Long-lived and aged donors differed, with more naive CD4+ cells and higher diversity in the long-lived.

With a J-beta primer mix and a sample-barcoded 5' primer, a second PCR ran about 7 to 12 cycles. Using its own MiXCR run on the 5' RACE reads, TCRdb lists one record per CDR3 protein. The repertoire holds about 1.6 million distinct CDR3 sequences, with about 31% as singletons. This sequence originates from a woman in her twenties or thirties in good health. Sequences were obtained from blood. V gene TRBV6-2 or TRBV6-3 combines with J gene TRBJ2-1; TRBD1 agrees at 8 bases. CDR3 residues: CASRPQGAVWNEQFF. The CDR3 DNA sequence: TGTGCCAGCAGACCGCAGGGGGCCGTTTGGAATGAGCAGTTCTTC.